Each of the 23 T cell receptor beta chains below was sequenced from the same sample in a study of cytomegalovirus exposure and HLA in healthy donors listed by TCRdb under 2017. Library preparation used the immunoSEQ multiplex PCR assay. TCRdb mirrors the immuneACCESS table, restricted to in-frame sequences. Some clones are absent from its copies; in checked studies, under half trace to an unresolved V gene, and the reason for the others is unknown. The sample table shows over 70,000 clones, and approximately 90% are seen once. The leading ten clones occupy 3% to 4% of the sample. Sequencing was carried out using PBMCs. These receptors originate from a woman aged 18-35 years in good health and CMV-seropositive.

J is TRBJ2-5 and V is TRBV29-1; the match to TRBD1 covers 8 bases. Trimming took 6 bases from V and 1 from J; bases not matched to a gene: 4. The CDR3 spans 13 residues. Germline V gene lookup returns CDR1 SQVTM and CDR2 ANQGSEA. The CDR3 coding sequence is TGCAGCGTCCCGACAGGGGCCCAAGAGACCCAGTACTTC. Translating it yields CSVPTGAQETQYF.

The J gene is TRBJ2-1, the V gene TRBV7-9; 15 nucleotides agree with TRBD2. Germline CDR1 SEHNR, CDR2 FQNEAQ (reference sequence). The CDR3 covers 17 residues. V lost 3 bases, J lost 8 bases, and 8 bases stayed unmatched. The CDR3 sequence: CASSFPQGLAGGDEQFF. The DNA of the CDR3 is TGTGCCAGCAGCTTTCCCCAGGGACTAGCGGGGGGAGATGAGCAGTTCTTC.

The rearrangement uses TRBV27 and TRBJ1-2; 8 bases are shared with TRBD1. The CDR3 totals 14 residues. V trimming: 4 bases; J trimming: 4 bases; junction bases outside the gene matches: 5. CDR1 is MNHEY, CDR2 SMNVEV, per germline (reference sequence). In nucleotides, the CDR3 is TGTGCCAGCAGTTGGGCAGGGGGCATCTATGGCTACACCTTC. Translating it yields CASSWAGGIYGYTF.

J is TRBJ1-1 and V is TRBV5-1; D is uncertain. V lost 5 bases to trimming and J lost 4 bases, with 15 bases between them. Germline values: CDR1 SGHRS, CDR2 YFSETQ. CDR3 length: 14 residues. The CDR3 DNA sequence: TGCGCCAGCAGGGACGGGGAGGGTATCACTGAAGCTTTCTTT. It is translated as CASRDGEGITEAFF.

This clone was seen once. For the CDR3, the DNA is TGTGCCAGCAGTTCAGGGAACGACGAGCAGTACTTC. This encodes CASSSGNDEQYF. The chain is built from TRBV27 and TRBJ2-7, with a weak D call TRBD1 (5 bases). This CDR3 spans 12 amino acids. Germline V lookup: CDR1 MNHEY, CDR2 SMNVEV (reference sequence). The V end was cut by 4 bases, the J end by 5 bases, with 9 bases between.

This chain joins TRBV5-1 and TRBJ2-3, with TRBD2 matching 8 bases. J lost 6 bases, V lost 4 bases, and 10 bases had no gene match. The germline V gene encodes CDR1 SGHRS and CDR2 YFSETQ. The CDR3 consists of 15 residues. Written as DNA, the CDR3 is TGCGCCAGCAGCGCCTCCGGGGGGGCAGGGGATACGCAGTATTTT. Amino acid sequence: CASSASGGAGDTQYF.

V gene TRBV4-3 combines with J gene TRBJ1-6; 10 bases match TRBD1. This CDR3 is built from 16 residues. Trimming cost V 1 base and J 9 bases; bases outside gene matches: 6. CDR1 and CDR2 from the germline V gene are LGHNA and YSLEER. This CDR3 reads CASSQVRQGAGSPLHF. The DNA of the CDR3 is TGCGCCAGCAGCCAAGTAAGACAGGGGGCAGGTTCACCCCTCCACTTT.

This clone was picked up a small number of times. This chain joins TRBV6-6 and TRBJ2-5; 8 bases map to TRBD1. CDR3 length equals 15 residues. V lost 1 base and J lost 5; bases outside the gene matches: 6. The V gene's germline CDR1 is MNHNY and CDR2 SVGAGI (reference sequence). CDR3 nucleotides: TGTGCCAGCAGTTACTTCCCAGGGGGCAGGGAGACCCAGTACTTC. It translates to CASSYFPGGRETQYF.

This chain connects TRBV2 to TRBJ2-2; 13 bases match TRBD2. CDR3 size: 17 residues. From germline, CDR1 is SNHLY and CDR2 FYNNEI. Trimming took 5 bases from V and 0 from J; bases not matched to a gene: 3. The CDR3 reads CASSTSGGAPNTGELFF. As DNA, the CDR3 is TGTGCCAGCAGTACTAGCGGGGGGGCCCCGAACACCGGGGAGCTGTTTTTT. The full variable domain, with the rest looked up from reference TRBV2 and TRBJ2-2, is EPEVTQTPSHQVTQMGQEVILRCVPISNHLYFYWYRQILGQKVEFLVSFYNNEISEKSEIFDDQFSVERPDGSNFTLKIRSTKLEDSAMYFCASSTSGGAPNTGELFFGEGSRLTVL.

This chain links TRBV18 with TRBJ2-7; D is ambiguous. The CDR3 sequence is 15 residues long. Per the germline V gene, CDR1 is KGHSH and CDR2 is LQKENI. V was shortened by 3 bases and J by 0 bases, with 12 bases between the two germline ends. The CDR3 protein is CASSPFPDSSYEQYF. In nucleotides, the CDR3 is TGTGCCAGCTCACCGTTTCCCGACTCCTCCTACGAGCAGTACTTC.

The chain carries TRBV29-1 and TRBJ2-1; TRBD1 matches at 8 bases. Per germline, CDR1 SQVTM and CDR2 ANQGSEA. J gave up 9 bases and V 3 bases, and 10 bases lay outside the gene matches. The CDR3 is made up of 14 amino acids. Here the CDR3 reads CSVDSQGALGEQFF. In DNA, the CDR3 is TGCAGCGTTGACAGTCAGGGGGCCCTCGGTGAGCAGTTCTTC.

The chain couples TRBV5-4 to TRBJ2-3; 7 bases line up with TRBD1. Germline CDR1 SGHNT, CDR2 YYREEE (reference sequence). CDR3 length equals 15 residues. V gave up 0 bases and J gave up 2 bases; unmatched junction bases: 3. The CDR3 reads CASSLEGQNTDTQYF. The CDR3 DNA is TGTGCCAGCAGCTTGGAGGGACAGAACACAGATACGCAGTATTTT.

V gene TRBV2 combines with J gene TRBJ1-6, with 9 bases that match TRBD1. This CDR3 region has 15 residues. The trim removed 5 bases at V and 5 bases at J, leaving 4 bases unmatched. The germline V gene encodes CDR1 SNHLY and CDR2 FYNNEI. The CDR3 DNA follows: TGTGCCAGCAGTTTACAGGGGGCGGATAATTCACCCCTCCACTTT. Protein product: CASSLQGADNSPLHF.

The rearrangement joins TRBV10-3 to TRBJ2-1, with 9 bases that match TRBD2. Per germline, CDR1 ENHRY and CDR2 SYGVKD. The CDR3 extends over 15 amino acids. Trimming removed 3 bases from V and 6 bases from J; junction bases left unmatched: 6. In DNA, the CDR3 is TGTGCCATCAGTGACCCCGCGGGGGGGTCCAATGAGCAGTTCTTC. Residues: CAISDPAGGSNEQFF.

V usage is TRBV15 and J usage is TRBJ1-5; no definite D call. The germline gives CDR1 LNHNV, CDR2 YYDKDF (reference sequence). This CDR3 has 13 amino acids. Deletions cut 9 bases from V and 7 bases from J, with 16 bases between. The CDR3 region is CATRAGPPQPQHF. For the CDR3, the DNA is TGTGCCACGCGCGCGGGCCCCCCCCAGCCCCAGCATTTT.

The CDR3 DNA reads TGTGCCAGCAGCGGAAGACAGGGGAACCCCTACGAGCAGTACTTC. It encodes CASSGRQGNPYEQYF. The chain combines TRBV9 with TRBJ2-7, with 8 bases identical to TRBD1. The CDR3 length is 15 residues. Germline CDR1 is SGDLS and CDR2 is YYNGEE. With 3 bases clipped from V and 2 bases from J, the junction kept 7 bases outside the gene matches.

This chain uses TRBV7-9 with TRBJ2-5; D unresolved. The CDR3 is made up of 13 amino acids. Trimming removed 3 bases from V and 4 bases from J, with 9 bases in between. Germline CDR1 reads SEHNR; CDR2 reads FQNEAQ (reference sequence). For the CDR3, the DNA is TGTGCCAGCAGCTTTCCTGGCACAGAGACCCAGTACTTC. It encodes CASSFPGTETQYF.

This clone has a handful of counts. The rearrangement links TRBV11-2 to TRBJ2-7; D remains unclear. The V end lost 7 bases, the J end lost 3 bases, and 7 bases lay between the germline ends. Per the germline V gene, CDR1 is SGHAT and CDR2 is FQNNGV. The CDR3 sequence is 11 residues long. The CDR3 region is CASTSSYEQYF. The CDR3 DNA sequence: TGTGCCAGCACCTCCAGCTACGAGCAGTACTTC.

This clone was detected only once. J is TRBJ1-1 and V is TRBV30; the match to TRBD1 covers 7 bases. CDR1 and CDR2 from the germline V gene are GTSNPN and SVGIG (reference sequence). CDR3 length equals 13 residues. Losses at the gene ends were 3 bases for V and 4 bases for J; bases not matched to a gene: 5. The CDR3 region has the DNA TGTGCCTGGAGCTTGGGACAGTCCACTGAAGCTTTCTTT. It specifies CAWSLGQSTEAFF.

The rearrangement uses TRBV6-5 and TRBJ2-3; tentatively, D is TRBD2 (5 bases). This CDR3 contains 15 residues. The V and J ends lost 5 bases and 2 bases respectively, with 14 bases between them. CDR1 is MNHEY and CDR2 is SVGAGI in the germline V gene. For the CDR3, the DNA is TGTGCCAGCAGTGTCAGAGAGACTAACACAGATACGCAGTATTTT. Encoded protein: CASSVRETNTDTQYF.

The rearrangement uses TRBV19 and TRBJ1-6; 7 bases map to TRBD1. CDR3 length equals 15 residues. The V segment lost 5 bases and the J segment 7 bases; nucleotides outside the gene matches: 8. CDR1 and CDR2 (germline): LNHDA, SQIVND (reference sequence). The CDR3 region has the DNA TGTGCCAGTAGTCTTTCAGGGGGTAGAAATTCACCCCTCCACTTT. Protein sequence: CASSLSGGRNSPLHF. The full variable domain, its missing parts supplied by reference TRBV19 and TRBJ1-6, is DGGITQSPKYLFRKEGQNVTLSCEQNLNHDAMYWYRQDPGQGLRLIYYSQIVNDFQKGDIAEGYSVSREKKESFPLTVTSAQKNPTAFYLCASSLSGGRNSPLHFGNGTRLTVT.

The V gene is TRBV9, the J gene TRBJ2-2; 12 bases fit TRBD2. Per the germline V gene, CDR1 is SGDLS and CDR2 is YYNGEE. This CDR3 has 16 amino acids. V trimming: 4 bases; J trimming: 7 bases; junction bases outside the gene matches: 8. This CDR3 is CASSFTSGGLRGELFF. The DNA for the CDR3 is TGTGCCAGCAGCTTCACTAGCGGGGGGTTGCGCGGGGAGCTGTTTTTT.

This rearrangement joins TRBV11-2 to TRBJ2-7, with D possibly matching TRBD1 (6 bases). The CDR3 length is 17 residues. Trimming shortened V by 5 bases and J by 3 bases, and 23 bases separated the two germline ends. Per germline, CDR1 SGHAT and CDR2 FQNNGV. This chain's CDR3 is CASSHPGGTSLFYEQYF. In DNA form, the CDR3 reads TGTGCCAGCAGCCATCCGGGTGGGACAAGTCTTTTCTACGAGCAGTACTTC. Supplemented by reference TRBV11-2 and TRBJ2-7, the full variable domain reads EAGVAQSPRYKIIEKRQSVAFWCNPISGHATLYWYQQILGQGPKLLIQFQNNGVVDDSQLPKDRFSAERLKGVDSTLKIQPAKLEDSAVYLCASSHPGGTSLFYEQYFGPGTRLTVT.